These 7 T cell receptor beta chains were sequenced from one sample in a study of blood T cell repertoires in COVID-19. Profiling relied on immunoSEQ multiplex PCR, and the TCRdb table lists in-frame clones only, not all of them. This sample yields about 100,000 clones, of which around 82% are seen a single time; about 5% belongs to the top ten. Sequenced: peripheral blood. The receptor set was obtained from a man between 60 and 75 years old with acute or convalescent COVID-19.

This chain links TRBV9 with TRBJ2-3; maybe TRBD2 (6 bases). V was cut by 0 bases and J by 2 bases, with 13 bases left in between. Germline values: CDR1 SGDLS, CDR2 YYNGEE. This CDR3 region has 16 residues. The CDR3 spells CASSVGWGLDTDTQYF. The CDR3 coding sequence is TGTGCCAGCAGCGTAGGGTGGGGACTGGACACAGATACGCAGTATTTT.

V usage is TRBV11-3 and J usage is TRBJ2-5; TRBD2 is a possible D gene (6 bases). Between the trimmed V and J ends, which lost 6 bases and 5 bases, there was a span of 19 bases. This CDR3 has 15 residues. The V gene's germline CDR1 is SGHNT and CDR2 YENEEA. CDR3 bases: TGTGCCAGCAGGGGTAGACTAGATGCGGGGGAGACCCAGTACTTC. Its protein is CASRGRLDAGETQYF.

The rearrangement uses TRBV29-1 and TRBJ1-1; D might be TRBD1 (5 bases). The CDR3 consists of 14 residues. The V and J ends lost 4 bases and 5 bases respectively, with 17 bases between them. Germline V gene data show CDR1 as SQVTM and CDR2 as ANQGSEA. This CDR3 reads CSVGRQGPGTEAFF. CDR3 bases: TGCAGCGTTGGTCGGCAGGGCCCTGGAACTGAAGCTTTCTTT.

The chain recombines TRBV9 with TRBJ2-2; possibly TRBD1 for D (5 bases). V lost 0 bases and J lost 0, with 15 bases in between. Germline CDR1 and CDR2: SGDLS and YYNGEE. The CDR3 is made up of 18 amino acids. The DNA of the CDR3 is TGTGCCAGCAGCGTAGTCCCAACAGGACCTGCGAACACCGGGGAGCTGTTTTTT. Amino acid sequence: CASSVVPTGPANTGELFF.

V is TRBV5-1 and J is TRBJ1-2, with D possibly TRBD1 on 5 matching bases. This CDR3 is 14 amino acids long. V gave up 0 bases and J gave up 6 bases, with 12 bases separating them. Germline CDR1 and CDR2: SGHRS and YFSETQ. CDR3 region: CASSLEGGDDGYTF. The DNA of the CDR3 is TGCGCCAGCAGCTTGGAGGGAGGGGACGATGGCTACACCTTC.

The V call is TRBV5-6, the J call TRBJ2-3, with a possible D match to TRBD2 (5 bases). The germline V and J ends were trimmed by 3 bases and 4 bases, with 15 bases remaining between them. The CDR3 has 15 amino acids. In germline, CDR1 is SGHDT, CDR2 YYEEEE. CDR3 DNA: TGTGCCAGCAGCTATATGACTACGGGTTCAGATACGCAGTATTTT. This gives the protein CASSYMTTGSDTQYF.

This chain connects TRBV3-1 (or the pseudogene TRBV3-2) to TRBJ1-4; 7 bases map to TRBD1. The germline V gene encodes CDR1 LGHDT and CDR2 YNNKEL (reference sequence). This CDR3 contains 14 residues. J lost 7 bases, V lost 1 base, and 3 bases had no gene match. CDR3 sequence reads: CASSQVGGGEKLFF. In nucleotides, the CDR3 is TGTGCCAGCAGCCAAGTAGGGGGCGGTGAAAAACTGTTTTTT.